This T cell receptor (beta chain) was observed in a study of cytomegalovirus exposure and HLA in healthy donors. Study background: From HLA-typed donors, an early data release held around 85 million unique TCRs. Most genotyped donors, roughly 83% of roughly 400, had Caucasian-associated genetic ancestry. General observations from the study: A later analysis linked 16,951 TCR beta sequences to HLA alleles at 0.05 false discovery rate.

The CDR3 is 14 amino acids. CDR1 is SNHLY, CDR2 FYNNEI, per germline. V gave up 7 bases and J gave up 5 bases; unmatched junction bases: 9. As concerns this clone: Its target is unknown.

Use of 60 Vbeta and 13 Jbeta primers characterized the PCR. How the authors handled the data: A later analysis counted about 80 million unique TCR beta chains, around 11 million shared. Generated by immunoSEQ multiplex PCR, the TCRdb table keeps only in-frame clones and is missing some. V and J calls and clone size follow that table, whereas D and trimming were derived from the DNA. The sample yields about 35,000 clones, 60% to 80% seen once. The specimen sequenced was PBMCs. The chain has TRBV2 and TRBJ1-1, with 8 bases identical to TRBD1. This receptor was taken from a woman in her 30s in good health and CMV-seropositive. In nucleotides, the CDR3 is TGTGCCAGCATGTTGCAGGGGGCAGGAACTGAAGCTTTCTTT. This encodes CASMLQGAGTEAFF.